These 27 T cell receptor beta chains came from one sample sequenced in a study of neoadjuvant anti-PD-1 for oral cavity cancer. Only in-frame clones appear in the TCRdb table, and some are missing; sequencing was by immunoSEQ multiplex PCR. The table records 60,000 to 75,000 clones, 83% of them present only once. The sequencing here drew on PBMCs, taken before nivolumab (anti-PD-1) treatment. The receptors derive from a person aged 40 to 85 with oral cavity squamous cell carcinoma.

CDR3 DNA: TGTGCCAGCAGCAAGGTGAACTATGGCTACACCTTC. It encodes CASSKVNYGYTF. The gene calls are TRBV7-9 and TRBJ1-2; D not resolved. The CDR3 spans 12 residues. V was pared by 5 bases and J by 2 bases, with 6 bases between. The germline V gene encodes CDR1 SEHNR and CDR2 FQNEAQ (reference sequence).

The chain is built from TRBV4-1 and TRBJ1-1, with D hard to call. CDR1 and CDR2 (germline): MGHRA, YSYEKL. V lost 1 base and J lost 1, with 10 bases in between. This CDR3 spans 15 amino acids. CDR3 in amino acids: CASSQVPRRNTEAFF. The CDR3 coding sequence is TGCGCCAGCAGCCAAGTACCGAGGAGGAACACTGAAGCTTTCTTT.

The chain recombines TRBV27 with TRBJ2-1; a possible D gene is TRBD1 (5 bases). Trimming removed 6 bases at V and 3 bases at J, with 6 bases between. Germline CDR1 and CDR2: MNHEY and SMNVEV (reference sequence). The CDR3 runs to 12 residues. CDR3 coding DNA: TGTGCCAGCAGAACAGGCTACAATGAGCAGTTCTTC. This codes for CASRTGYNEQFF.

V and J are TRBV5-1 and TRBJ2-1; the match to TRBD2 covers 9 bases. The germline V gene has CDR1 SGHRS and CDR2 YFSETQ. The J segment lost 6 bases and the V segment lost 3 bases, leaving 10 bases of the junction unmatched. The CDR3 runs 16 residues. The CDR3 loop is CASSSNSGGWLNEQFF. CDR3 nucleotides: TGCGCCAGCAGCTCAAATAGCGGGGGTTGGCTCAATGAGCAGTTCTTC.

The chain carries TRBV5-6 and TRBJ1-1; D is undetermined. The CDR3 contains 12 residues. Trimming removed 4 bases from V and 1 base from J, with 5 bases in between. Germline V gene sequence: CDR1 SGHDT, CDR2 YYEEEE. CDR3: CASSTSNTEAFF. In DNA form, the CDR3 reads TGTGCCAGCAGCACCTCGAACACTGAAGCTTTCTTT.

This clone has only one observation. This sample includes further DNA sequences coding for the same CDR3. The chain employs TRBV29-1 and TRBJ2-2; D unclear. The CDR3 covers 10 residues. Germline V gene data show CDR1 as SQVTM and CDR2 as ANQGSEA. The V end was cut by 5 bases, the J end by 3 bases, with 1 base between. This CDR3 is CSVYTGELFF. The CDR3 DNA is TGCAGCGTTTACACCGGGGAGCTGTTTTTT.

The chain is built from TRBV7-6 and TRBJ2-7; either TRBD1 or TRBD2 may fit D (5 bases each). The ends were cut back, 5 bases at V and 7 bases at J, with 15 bases in the middle. Germline lookup yields CDR1 SGHVS and CDR2 FNYEAQ. The length of the CDR3 is 13 residues. The CDR3 spells CASSQVGDSEQYF. The CDR3 nucleotides are TGTGCCAGCAGCCAGGTGGGGGATTCTGAGCAGTACTTC.

This sequence joins TRBV6-5 and TRBJ1-3; no reliable D call. Germline assignment: CDR1 MNHEY and CDR2 SVGAGI. The CDR3 is made up of 12 amino acids. V was cut by 7 bases and J by 2 bases, with 6 bases left in between. CDR3 in DNA: TGTGCCAGCACGGGAACTGGAAACACCATATATTTT. Protein sequence: CASTGTGNTIYF.

The chain joins TRBV6-6 to TRBJ2-5, with 11 bases lining up with TRBD1. V trimming: 4 bases; J trimming: 5 bases; junction bases outside the gene matches: 6. The CDR3 totals 15 residues. Germline V gives CDR1 MNHNY, CDR2 SVGAGI (reference sequence). This chain's CDR3 is CASSLRTGGRETQYF. As DNA, the CDR3 is TGTGCCAGCAGTTTAAGGACAGGGGGCCGGGAGACCCAGTACTTC.

The chain combines TRBV4-1 with TRBJ1-2; maybe TRBD1 (6 bases). The CDR3 is made up of 15 amino acids. Germline values: CDR1 MGHRA, CDR2 YSYEKL. V lost 4 bases to trimming and J lost 8 bases, with 20 bases between them. The CDR3 sequence: CASSRGHSGDRGYTF. The CDR3 nucleotides read TGCGCCAGCAGCCGGGGACACTCGGGGGATCGGGGCTACACCTTC.

The rearrangement links TRBV4-2 to TRBJ2-3, with D perhaps given as TRBD1 or TRBD2 (5 bases each). V was shortened by 5 bases and J by 4 bases, with 13 bases between the two germline ends. The CDR3 is 14 amino acids. The germline CDR1 and CDR2 sequences are LGHNA and YNFKEQ. CDR3 nucleotides: TGTGCCAGCAGCGCGTCGGGACCCTCAGATACGCAGTATTTT. Encoded protein: CASSASGPSDTQYF.

Notes on this clone: The same CDR3 also results from other DNA sequences found in this sample. The chain links TRBV7-9 to TRBJ1-1; D ambiguous. The CDR3 runs 14 residues. Germline V gene lookup returns CDR1 SEHNR and CDR2 FQNEAQ (reference sequence). Trimming stripped 2 bases from V and 0 bases from J, with 7 bases between. CDR3 DNA: TGTGCCAGCAGCTTAAGCAGGTTGAACACTGAAGCTTTCTTT. Residues: CASSLSRLNTEAFF. The whole variable domain, filled in from reference TRBV7-9 and TRBJ1-1, reads DTGVSQNPRHKITKRGQNVTFRCDPISEHNRLYWYRQTLGQGPEFLTYFQNEAQLEKSRLLSDRFSAERPKGSFSTLEIQRTEQGDSAMYLCASSLSRLNTEAFFGQGTRLTVV.

The chain combines TRBV28 with TRBJ2-7; a weak D match, TRBD1 (5 bases). In germline, CDR1 is MDHEN, CDR2 SYDVKM. V was trimmed by 6 bases and J by 2 bases, leaving 8 bases between them. The CDR3 is 12 residues long. CDR3 region: CASRGQTYEQYF. CDR3 nucleotide sequence: TGTGCCAGCAGGGGGCAGACCTACGAGCAGTACTTC. Full variable domain (rest looked up from reference TRBV28 and TRBJ2-7): DVKVTQSSRYLVKRTGEKVFLECVQDMDHENMFWYRQDPGLGLRLIYFSYDVKMKEKGDIPEGYSVSREKKERFSLILESASTNQTSMYLCASRGQTYEQYFGPGTRLTVT.

V is TRBV5-4 and J is TRBJ2-7; D is perhaps TRBD1 (5 bases). The CDR3 covers 15 residues. V was trimmed by 2 bases and J by 1 base, leaving 13 bases between them. The germline V gene encodes CDR1 SGHNT and CDR2 YYREEE (reference sequence). This CDR3 is CASSFGHRGSYEQYF. DNA for the CDR3: TGTGCCAGCAGCTTTGGGCATAGGGGTTCCTACGAGCAGTACTTC.

The chain joins TRBV11-2 to TRBJ1-1; the D is unclear. This CDR3 is built from 12 residues. Trimming took 6 bases from V and 4 from J, leaving 9 bases between them. Germline CDR1 and CDR2: SGHAT and FQNNGV. This chain's CDR3 is CASSRMSTEAFF. The CDR3 coding sequence is TGTGCCAGCAGTAGAATGAGCACTGAAGCTTTCTTT.

The chain links TRBV5-4 to TRBJ1-1; D remains unclear. Germline values: CDR1 SGHNT, CDR2 YYREEE (reference sequence). This CDR3 has 15 amino acids. Trimming took off 0 bases at V and 5 bases at J, with 14 bases between the two ends. As DNA, the CDR3 is TGTGCCAGCAGCTTGGCCGCGGGCGCCGGGACTGAAGCTTTCTTT. Its protein is CASSLAAGAGTEAFF.

This chain joins TRBV5-1 and TRBJ2-2, with TRBD1 as a possible D gene (6 bases). CDR1 is SGHRS and CDR2 is YFSETQ in the germline V gene. V was cut by 2 bases and J by 2 bases, with 13 bases left in between. The CDR3 totals 16 residues. CDR3 region: CASSLRTVGNTGELFF. The CDR3, as DNA: TGCGCCAGCAGCTTACGGACAGTGGGCAACACCGGGGAGCTGTTTTTT.

The rearrangement joins TRBV14 to TRBJ2-7, with 10 bases aligning to TRBD1. Germline CDR1 SGHDN, CDR2 FVKESK. There are 17 residues in the CDR3. J was trimmed by 0 bases and V by 1 base; bases with no gene match: 6. CDR3 in DNA: TGTGCCAGCAGCCAAGCAAGGGACAGGGGCAACTCCTACGAGCAGTACTTC. Its translation: CASSQARDRGNSYEQYF. Full variable domain (missing parts from reference TRBV14 and TRBJ2-7): EAGVTQFPSHSVIEKGQTVTLRCDPISGHDNLYWYRRVMGKEIKFLLHFVKESKQDESGMPNNRFLAERTGGTYSTLKVQPAELEDSGVYFCASSQARDRGNSYEQYFGPGTRLTVT.

The rearrangement links TRBV5-1 to TRBJ2-5; D assignment may be TRBD1 or TRBD2 (5 bases each). Trimming left V 6 bases short and J 3 bases short, with 15 bases between. CDR3 length: 14 amino acids. Germline V gene lookup returns CDR1 SGHRS and CDR2 YFSETQ. CDR3 DNA sequence: TGCGCCAGCACCGGGACGGGGATGGAAGAGACCCAGTACTTC. Translated: CASTGTGMEETQYF.

J is TRBJ2-6 and V is TRBV5-5; D unclear. V was trimmed by 1 base and J by 0 bases, leaving 5 bases between them. This CDR3 contains 15 residues. Germline loops: CDR1 SGHKS, CDR2 YYEKEE (reference sequence). The CDR3: CASSLRLSGANVLTF. Here the CDR3 DNA reads TGTGCCAGCAGCTTGCGTCTCTCTGGGGCCAACGTCCTGACTTTC.

V is TRBV5-6 and J is TRBJ1-1; the D is unclear. Between the trimmed V and J ends, which lost 4 bases and 1 base, there was a span of 17 bases. Germline V gene lookup returns CDR1 SGHDT and CDR2 YYEEEE. CDR3 size: 16 residues. In nucleotides, the CDR3 is TGTGCCAGCAGCCAGGAGACCGGAATAGGGAACACTGAAGCTTTCTTT. Translation gives CASSQETGIGNTEAFF.

This clone was counted between two and nine times. The CDR3 DNA sequence: TGTGCCAGCAGCTTACCGACAGGGTGGGCTTTCTTT. Translated: CASSLPTGWAFF. The chain uses TRBV5-4 and TRBJ1-1, with TRBD1 matching 7 bases. This CDR3 region has 12 residues. Germline V gene data show CDR1 as SGHNT and CDR2 as YYREEE (reference sequence). With V trimmed by 2 bases and J by 11 bases, 6 bases remained unmatched.

V gene TRBV28 combines with J gene TRBJ2-7; either TRBD1 or TRBD2 may supply D (5 bases each). Trimming shortened V by 6 bases and J by 3 bases, and 15 bases separated the two germline ends. CDR3 length: 14 residues. Germline-derived CDR1 and CDR2 are MDHEN and SYDVKM. The CDR3 reads CASRVDGASYEQYF. The CDR3 coding sequence is TGTGCCAGCAGAGTCGACGGGGCTAGCTACGAGCAGTACTTC.

This clone was recorded a few times. The chain uses TRBV9 and TRBJ2-5; tentatively, D is TRBD1 (5 bases). The V end lost 0 bases, the J end lost 3 bases, and 12 bases lay between the germline ends. CDR1 is SGDLS, CDR2 YYNGEE, per germline. CDR3 length equals 15 residues. The CDR3 is CASSVGLGREETQYF. The CDR3 nucleotides are TGTGCCAGCAGCGTAGGTCTAGGCAGGGAAGAGACCCAGTACTTC.

The genes are TRBV28 and TRBJ1-2, with 7 bases lining up with TRBD1. V shed 1 base, J shed 4 bases, and the junction held 6 bases outside the gene matches. CDR3 length: 15 amino acids. The germline V gene has CDR1 MDHEN and CDR2 SYDVKM. CDR3 region: CASSLSPGGVYGYTF. CDR3 DNA sequence: TGTGCCAGCAGTTTATCCCCAGGGGGGGTCTATGGCTACACCTTC.

This clone was picked up one time. This sequence joins TRBV19 and TRBJ2-2; possible D gene TRBD2, 7 bases. The CDR3 loop spans 15 amino acids. V gave up 7 bases and J gave up 3 bases, with 15 bases separating them. Germline V lookup: CDR1 LNHDA, CDR2 SQIVND (reference sequence). The CDR3 DNA sequence: TGTGCCAGTAACGAACGGGGGGCTTACACCGGGGAGCTGTTTTTT. It specifies CASNERGAYTGELFF.

The rearrangement links TRBV7-9 to TRBJ2-2; 8 bases align to TRBD2. Germline V CDR1 and CDR2: SEHNR, FQNEAQ (reference sequence). V was pared by 2 bases and J by 2 bases, with 10 bases of the junction left unmatched. The length of the CDR3 is 18 residues. Written as DNA, the CDR3 is TGTGCCAGCAGCTTATCACCCTTAGCGGGGCGTAACACCGGGGAGCTGTTTTTT. Its protein product is CASSLSPLAGRNTGELFF.